The clone carrying this T cell receptor (beta chain) was recorded a few times. Its specificity is not known. Then a second PCR, running roughly 7 to 11 cycles, was carried out with a sample-barcoded 5' primer and a J-beta primer mix. Through a template-switch adaptor with 12 random nucleotides, each cDNA molecule received a tag. TCRdb recomputed calls from the 5' RACE reads with MiXCR, one row per CDR3 protein. The repertoire holds 710,000 or so distinct CDR3 sequences, with 22% as singletons. Isolated PBMCs totaled at least 6.5 million in each sample. This record belongs to a study of blood T cells in healthy people across ages. Study context: With template switching, about one barcoded beta molecule was captured per two T cells.

General observations from the study: Estimates of total diversity, which came from one million sequenced T cells, were considered to be underestimates.

Trimming stripped 5 bases from V and 6 bases from J, with 12 bases between. The germline V gene encodes CDR1 DFQATT and CDR2 SNEGSKA (reference sequence). The CDR3 is 12 amino acids. The receptor's source is a man aged 70-80 years in good health. J is TRBJ2-3 and V is TRBV20-1, with unresolved D. The sequenced sample consisted of blood. CDR3 amino acids: CSAPSFGDTQYF. CDR3 DNA sequence: TGCAGTGCTCCTTCCTTCGGGGATACGCAGTATTTT.